This T cell receptor (beta chain) was profiled in a study of cytomegalovirus exposure and HLA in healthy donors. On the study more broadly: Roughly 80 million unique TCRs from HLA-typed donors made up an early data release. Broader study findings: Analysis performed later found 16,000 or so TCR beta sequences associated with HLA alleles at 0.05 false discovery rate. A list of 164 TCR beta chains associated with cytomegalovirus was given.

Use of 60 Vbeta and 13 Jbeta primers characterized the PCR. Libraries were prepared by immunoSEQ multiplex PCR; TCRdb keeps only in-frame clonotypes and omits some of them. The data hold about 94,000 clones, with 81% observed a single time. Trimming cost V 3 bases and J 4 bases, with 10 bases left between them. In germline, CDR1 is SGHRS, CDR2 YFSETQ. This CDR3 is built from 14 residues. A note on this clone: Its antigen is undetermined.

Sequencing used PBMCs. The clonotype originates from a human donor in good health. This chain joins TRBV5-1 and TRBJ2-2; tentative D call: TRBD1 (6 bases). The CDR3 loop reads CASSSTGPTGELFF. CDR3 sequence (DNA): TGCGCCAGCAGCTCTACAGGGCCCACCGGGGAGCTGTTTTTT. The complete variable domain, with remaining parts taken from reference TRBV5-1 and TRBJ2-2, reads KAGVTQTPRYLIKTRGQQVTLSCSPISGHRSVSWYQQTPGQGLQFLFEYFSETQRNKGNFPGRFSGRQFSNSRSEMNVSTLELGDSALYLCASSSTGPTGELFFGEGSRLTVL.